Below are 22 T cell receptor beta chains sequenced from a single sample in a study of T cell responses to AZD1222 COVID-19 vaccine. The assay was immunoSEQ multiplex PCR, and TCRdb's table has in-frame clones only and misses some. Here the sample spans nearly 200,000 clones, 93% being singletons. The sequences come from peripheral blood, collected 28 days after the second AZD1222 dose. These receptors originate from an adult who received the AZD1222 COVID-19 vaccine.

V usage is TRBV6-5 and J usage is TRBJ1-1; D might be TRBD1 (6 bases). In germline, CDR1 is MNHEY, CDR2 SVGAGI. The CDR3 extends over 14 amino acids. V was trimmed by 10 bases and J by 0 bases, leaving 15 bases between them. CDR3 residues: CATIRGGLNTEAFF. CDR3 coding DNA: TGTGCCACAATCCGCGGGGGGCTGAACACTGAAGCTTTCTTT.

This sequence joins TRBV7-6 and TRBJ2-7, with D maybe TRBD2 (8 bases). The CDR3 contains 18 residues. V shed 4 bases and J shed 0 bases, with 22 bases lying between them. Germline CDR1 is SGHVS and CDR2 is FNYEAQ. As DNA, the CDR3 is TGTGCCAGCAGCTCCGGGGGGGGTGGGACAGCCAACTCCTACGAGCAGTACTTC. Translated, it gives CASSSGGGGTANSYEQYF. Together with reference TRBV7-6 and TRBJ2-7, the CDR3 gives the full variable domain: GAGVSQSPRYKVTKRGQDVALRCDPISGHVSLYWYRQALGQGPEFLTYFNYEAQQDKSGLPNDRFSAERPEGSISTLTIQRTEQRDSAMYRCASSSGGGGTANSYEQYFGPGTRLTVT.

The chain links TRBV18 to TRBJ1-5; TRBD1 matches 8 bases. Unmatched junction bases numbered 6, after V lost 2 bases and J lost 0 bases. CDR3 size: 17 residues. Germline V gene data show CDR1 as KGHSH and CDR2 as LQKENI. The CDR3 coding sequence is TGTGCCAGCTCACCAGTGGGACAGGCAAATAGCAATCAGCCCCAGCATTTT. It translates to CASSPVGQANSNQPQHF. The whole variable domain, filled in from reference TRBV18 and TRBJ1-5, reads NAGVMQNPRHLVRRRGQEARLRCSPMKGHSHVYWYRQLPEEGLKFMVYLQKENIIDESGMPKERFSAEFPKEGPSILRIQQVVRGDSAAYFCASSPVGQANSNQPQHFGDGTRLSIL.

This chain connects TRBV30 to TRBJ1-1; D not certain. Trimming shortened V by 7 bases and J by 6 bases, and 12 bases separated the two germline ends. Germline CDR1 is GTSNPN and CDR2 is SVGIG (reference sequence). The CDR3 has 11 amino acids. The CDR3: CASNRESEAFF. The CDR3 nucleotides are TGTGCCTCCAACCGGGAGTCTGAAGCTTTCTTT. Full variable domain (remainder filled in from reference TRBV30 and TRBJ1-1): SQTIHQWPATLVQPVGSPLSLECTVEGTSNPNLYWYRQAAGRGLQLLFYSVGIGQISSEVPQNLSASRPQDRQFILSSKKLLLSDSGFYLCASNRESEAFFGQGTRLTVV.

The chain uses TRBV19 and TRBJ1-2; D perhaps matches TRBD1 (5 bases). There are 15 residues in the CDR3. The V end was cut by 11 bases, the J end by 1 base, with 20 bases between. Looked up from germline, CDR1 is LNHDA and CDR2 is SQIVND (reference sequence). CDR3 residues: CASKYDRRINYGYTF. The CDR3 DNA reads TGTGCCTCGAAGTATGACAGACGAATTAACTATGGCTACACCTTC.

The chain uses TRBV11-1 and TRBJ1-6; TRBD1 might be the D (5 bases). V shed 5 bases and J shed 7 bases, with 12 bases lying between them. The CDR3 runs to 14 residues. Germline CDR1 reads SGHAT; CDR2 reads FQDESV (reference sequence). The CDR3 loop is CASSPRQGNSPLHF. The CDR3 nucleotides read TGTGCCAGCAGCCCGAGGCAGGGAAATTCACCCCTCCACTTT. The full variable domain, rest sourced from reference TRBV11-1 and TRBJ1-6, is EAEVAQSPRYKITEKSQAVAFWCDPISGHATLYWYRQILGQGPELLVQFQDESVVDDSQLPKDRFSAERLKGVDSTLKIQPAELGDSAMYLCASSPRQGNSPLHFGNGTRLTVT.

The rearrangement joins TRBV6-2 or TRBV6-3 to TRBJ1-5; no firm D call. V gave up 0 bases and J gave up 5 bases, with 5 bases separating them. The CDR3 is 13 amino acids. Per the germline V gene, CDR1 is MNHEY and CDR2 is SVGEGT. CDR3 amino acids: CASSYSRDQPQHF. The DNA for the CDR3 is TGTGCCAGCAGTTACTCACGTGATCAGCCCCAGCATTTT.

This chain connects TRBV19 to TRBJ2-2, with D unclear. V was trimmed by 8 bases and J by 5 bases, leaving 15 bases between them. Germline V CDR1 and CDR2: LNHDA, SQIVND (reference sequence). This CDR3 comprises 14 residues. This CDR3 reads CASSPGLRTGELFF. Written as DNA, the CDR3 is TGTGCCAGTTCCCCCGGGCTAAGGACCGGGGAGCTGTTTTTT.

This clone was detected only a few times. This chain connects TRBV29-1 to TRBJ1-1, with 9 bases lining up with TRBD1. The junction had 10 bases not matched to a gene; V was cut back by 3 bases and J by 5 bases. This CDR3 contains 15 residues. Germline V gives CDR1 SQVTM, CDR2 ANQGSEA. CDR3 coding DNA: TGCAGCGTTGATCAAAGTGGACAGGGGCGTACTGAAGCTTTCTTT. Translating gives CSVDQSGQGRTEAFF.

CDR3 sequence (DNA): TGTGCCAGCAGATTTTCCGGCCCTAACACTGAAGCTTTCTTT. Translated, it gives CASRFSGPNTEAFF. The chain joins TRBV6-6 to TRBJ1-1; D is uncertain. CDR3 length: 14 residues. Trimming pared 6 bases from V and 2 bases from J, leaving 13 bases between. CDR1 and CDR2 (germline): MNHNY, SVGAGI (reference sequence).

V gene TRBV3-1 (or the pseudogene TRBV3-2) combines with J gene TRBJ1-4; D possibly corresponds to TRBD1 (5 bases). Germline V gene data show CDR1 as LGHDT and CDR2 as YNNKEL (reference sequence). The CDR3 has 16 residues. Trimming shortened V by 1 base and J by 6 bases, and 15 bases separated the two germline ends. CDR3 region: CASSQGLGGTYEKLFF. The CDR3 nucleotides read TGTGCCAGCAGCCAAGGGTTAGGCGGGACTTATGAAAAACTGTTTTTT.

The chain employs TRBV7-3 and TRBJ2-5, with 7 bases aligning to TRBD2. This CDR3 is built from 16 residues. V lost 5 bases, J lost 7 bases, and 16 bases stayed unmatched. The germline CDR1 and CDR2 sequences are SGHTA and FQGTGA. CDR3 sequence (DNA): TGTGCCAGCAGCCCAAGGGGCGGGGGTCAACGCGGGACCCAGTACTTC. Protein sequence: CASSPRGGGQRGTQYF.

The chain has TRBV7-6 and TRBJ1-6; D remains ambiguous. This CDR3 spans 17 amino acids. V lost 1 base to trimming and J lost 0 bases, with 10 bases between them. The germline V gene encodes CDR1 SGHVS and CDR2 FNYEAQ. The DNA of the CDR3 is TGTGCCAGCAGCTTAGTCGATCTTAGCTCCTATAATTCACCCCTCCACTTT. It codes for CASSLVDLSSYNSPLHF.

This chain uses TRBV4-1 with TRBJ2-5, with TRBD1 matching over 10 bases. The CDR3 is 17 amino acids. From germline, CDR1 is MGHRA and CDR2 YSYEKL. V lost 3 bases, J lost 5 bases, and 12 bases stayed unmatched. CDR3 coding DNA: TGCGCCAGCAGCCACCAATCCGGGACAGGGGCACGGGAGACCCAGTACTTC. Translation: CASSHQSGTGARETQYF.

CDR3 coding DNA: TGCGCCAGCAGCTTGGAGACAGGGGCTGATGGGTCACCCCTCCACTTT. Translating gives CASSLETGADGSPLHF. The gene calls are TRBV5-1 and TRBJ1-6; 8 bases fit TRBD1. CDR1 and CDR2 from the germline V gene are SGHRS and YFSETQ. The CDR3 consists of 16 residues. V gave up 0 bases and J gave up 10 bases; unmatched junction bases: 9.

The sample holds one count of this clone. The chain combines TRBV28 with TRBJ1-4; 7 bases map to TRBD1. Trimming at V came to 7 bases and at J to 0 bases, leaving 8 bases not matched to a gene. The CDR3 length is 16 residues. Per germline, CDR1 MDHEN and CDR2 SYDVKM. The CDR3 bases are TGTGCCAGCATCCCCGGGACAGCTGCAACTAATGAAAAACTGTTTTTT. Translation gives CASIPGTAATNEKLFF.

The CDR3 sequence is CASSPIGRGGYNEQFF. DNA for the CDR3: TGCGCCAGCAGCCCAATTGGACGGGGGGGCTACAATGAGCAGTTCTTC. J is TRBJ2-1 and V is TRBV5-1; 8 bases are shared with TRBD2. V was clipped by 4 bases and J by 3 bases; unmatched bases: 9. Germline loops: CDR1 SGHRS, CDR2 YFSETQ. The CDR3 is 16 residues long.

The gene calls are TRBV2 and TRBJ2-1; TRBD1 agrees at 8 bases. The V segment lost 8 bases and the J segment 7 bases; nucleotides outside the gene matches: 13. Per germline, CDR1 SNHLY and CDR2 FYNNEI. The CDR3 is 15 amino acids. Here the CDR3 reads CASSIQGVSGNEQFF. CDR3 DNA sequence: TGTGCCAGCTCCATACAGGGGGTCTCGGGAAATGAGCAGTTCTTC.

The CDR3 bases are TGTGCCAGCAGTGACGGACAGGGGAACTACGAGCAGTACTTC. Protein product: CASSDGQGNYEQYF. This chain joins TRBV6-1 and TRBJ2-7; 9 bases are shared with TRBD1. With 3 bases clipped from V and 3 bases from J, the junction kept 3 bases outside the gene matches. The CDR3 is 14 residues long. Germline V CDR1 and CDR2: MNHNS, SASEGT.

The rearrangement links TRBV7-3 to TRBJ2-3; 8 bases align to TRBD2. This CDR3 has 16 amino acids. Germline V gene lookup returns CDR1 SGHTA and CDR2 FQGTGA. J was trimmed by 2 bases and V by 5 bases; bases with no gene match: 9. The CDR3 nucleotides read TGTGCCAGCAGCCCCCAAACTAGCGGCTTCACAGATACGCAGTATTTT. Its translation: CASSPQTSGFTDTQYF.

V is TRBV6-5 and J is TRBJ2-3, with D possibly being TRBD2 (7 bases). The V gene's germline CDR1 is MNHEY and CDR2 SVGAGI. The CDR3 totals 13 residues. V lost 11 bases and J 2 bases, leaving 14 bases between the germline ends. The CDR3: CAGGGQFTDTQYF. In DNA form, the CDR3 reads TGTGCCGGGGGGGGGCAGTTCACAGATACGCAGTATTTT.

In its sample, this clone was seen once. The CDR3 region has the DNA TGTGCCAGCAGTTTAAAGTCCGGGACAGGGTCCCTTAACACTGAAGCTTTCTTT. Protein sequence: CASSLKSGTGSLNTEAFF. The V and J genes are TRBV27 and TRBJ1-1; 9 bases fit TRBD1. With 2 bases clipped from V and 2 bases from J, the junction kept 12 bases outside the gene matches. Germline CDR1 reads MNHEY; CDR2 reads SMNVEV (reference sequence). The CDR3 is 18 amino acids.